In its sample, the clone carrying this TCR beta chain was seen a few times. Its target is not known. This record belongs to a study of T cell repertoires in cytomegalovirus infection. Looking at the study overall: The authors relied on CMV epitopes, both recently identified HLA-C-restricted and well-studied HLA-B-restricted. Public signatures in TCR beta pointed to CMV infection and matching HLA type. Overall study results and limits: Dominating the ex vivo response were TCR beta clonotypes that were CMV-specific and HLA-C-restricted.

From the reads, TCRdb called clonotypes with MiXCR, one entry per CDR3 protein. The sample has approximately 770,000 distinct CDR3 sequences, 25% to 35% seen once. The material was cultured CD8+ T cells from PBMCs, obtained from culture after CMV antigen stimulation. This clonotype was sampled from a human donor in good health (CMV status not recorded). Some clones in this sample may be carry-over from other donors' samples.

CDR3 residues: CASSSDLGASSYEQYF. The CDR3, as DNA: TGTGCCAGCAGCTCGGACCTCGGGGCAAGCTCCTACGAGCAGTACTTC. The V and J genes are TRBV7-2 and TRBJ2-7; D may be TRBD1 or TRBD2 (5 bases each). Trimming cost V 4 bases and J 0 bases, with 16 bases left between them. Germline lookup yields CDR1 SGHTA and CDR2 FQGNSA. The CDR3 is 16 residues long.